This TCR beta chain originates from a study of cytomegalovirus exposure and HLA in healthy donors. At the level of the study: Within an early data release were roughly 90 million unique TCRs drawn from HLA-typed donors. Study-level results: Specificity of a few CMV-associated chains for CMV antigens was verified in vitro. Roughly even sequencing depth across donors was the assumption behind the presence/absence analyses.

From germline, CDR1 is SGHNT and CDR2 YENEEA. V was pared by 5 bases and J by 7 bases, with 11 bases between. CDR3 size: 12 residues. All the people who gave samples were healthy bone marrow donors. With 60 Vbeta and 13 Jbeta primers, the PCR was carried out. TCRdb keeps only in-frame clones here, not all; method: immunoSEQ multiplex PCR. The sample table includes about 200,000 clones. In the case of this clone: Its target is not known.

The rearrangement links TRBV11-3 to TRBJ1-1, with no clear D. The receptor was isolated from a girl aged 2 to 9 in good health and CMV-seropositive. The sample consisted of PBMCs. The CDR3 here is CASSAKRGEAFF. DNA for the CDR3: TGTGCCAGCAGCGCCAAAAGAGGTGAAGCTTTCTTT.